Listed below are T cell receptor beta chains from one sample, sequenced in a study of blood T cell repertoires in COVID-19. Profiled with immunoSEQ multiplex PCR; TCRdb holds only in-frame clones, not every one. There are 350,000 or so clones in the sample; about 89% occur only once, and 8.5% to 12% lies in the top ten. Sequencing was done on a sample of peripheral blood. The receptors were gathered from a woman aged 25 to 39 with COVID-19, enrolled during active disease. The CDR3 runs from the conserved cysteine through the conserved F or W. The D gene is left open where the match is weak. Only part of the rows carry a size: once, few, many, or a class if the clone is expanded.

d_call	clone_size	v_call	j_call	cdr3_nt	cdr3_aa
-	-	TRBV6-1	TRBJ2-2	TGTGCCAGCAGTGTAGCAGGGAGGACCGGGGAGCTGTTTTTT	CASSVAGRTGELFF
TRBD1	-	TRBV18	TRBJ1-2	TGTGCCAGCTCACCACCGTCGGGACAGGGGGACTATGGCTACACCTTC	CASSPPSGQGDYGYTF
-	-	TRBV28	TRBJ2-2	TGTGCCAGCAGTTCGACGACAGAAAACACCGGGGAGCTGTTTTTT	CASSSTTENTGELFF
TRBD1	-	TRBV7-6	TRBJ2-1	TGTGCCAGCAGCTGGACAGGGGATGAGCAGTTCTTC	CASSWTGDEQFF
-	-	TRBV19	TRBJ1-1	TGTGCCAGTACCCCCCCGAGTGGAGTTCAGAACACTGAAGCTTTCTTT	CASTPPSGVQNTEAFF
-	-	TRBV19	TRBJ1-1	TGTGCCAGTATGGGGCCTACCATGAACACTGAAGCTTTCTTT	CASMGPTMNTEAFF
TRBD1	-	TRBV7-3	TRBJ2-3	TGTGCCAGCAGCTCTGGGACAGGGAGCACAGATACGCAGTATTTT	CASSSGTGSTDTQYF
TRBD1	few	TRBV5-1	TRBJ1-1	TGCGCCAGCAGCCCCGGACAGGTTGGGGGCACTGAAGCTTTCTTT	CASSPGQVGGTEAFF
TRBD1	-	TRBV5-1	TRBJ2-5	TGCGCCAGCAAGAGGACAGGGGGCACCCAAGAGACCCAGTACTTC	CASKRTGGTQETQYF
-	-	TRBV12-3/TRBV12-4	TRBJ2-3	TGTGCCAGCAGCCCGGGAGCAGATACGCAGTATTTT	CASSPGADTQYF
-	-	TRBV6-5	TRBJ1-5	TGTGCCAGCAGTCGGACTCTTAGCAATCAGCCCCAGCATTTT	CASSRTLSNQPQHF
TRBD2	-	TRBV24-1	TRBJ2-2	TGTGCCACCAGTGACGTCAGCGGGAGTAGGGTCGGGGAGCTGTTTTTT	CATSDVSGSRVGELFF
-	-	TRBV12-5	TRBJ1-1	TGTGCTAGTGGTTTGAACGGTTACACTGAAGCTTTCTTT	CASGLNGYTEAFF
-	-	TRBV7-3	TRBJ2-1	TGTGCCAGCAGCTTAACCCCTTCAGGGCCTGAGCAGTTCTTC	CASSLTPSGPEQFF